Only a few counts were recorded for the clone carrying this T cell receptor beta chain. Its antigen is not identified. A universal primer site and UMIs were added as TCR cDNA was made by 5'RACE template switching. TCRdb redid the calling of the 5' RACE reads with MiXCR, one entry per CDR3 protein. The profile covers 250,000 to 400,000 distinct CDR3 sequences, with 4% to 5.5% appearing a single time and 19% taken by the ten largest. The sample is drawn from a study of T cells after yellow fever vaccination. Study-level information: For low cell numbers, libraries were made with SMART-Seq v4 Ultra Low Input.

General observations from the study: Contaminants from the bulk population, in the form of abundant clonotypes, could be found in FACS-sorted repertoires.

The clonotype originates from a young man who received the YFV17D yellow fever vaccine. The sequenced sample was PBMCs, obtained 15 days after the yellow fever booster vaccination.

The CDR3 protein is CATSSSRGGAENIQYF. CDR3 nucleotides: TGTGCCACCAGCAGTTCCCGTGGTGGGGCCGAAAACATTCAGTACTTC. V and J are TRBV15 and TRBJ2-4; perhaps TRBD1 as D (5 bases). V was shortened by 3 bases and J by 5 bases, with 17 bases between the two germline ends. The CDR3 length is 16 residues. Germline CDR1 and CDR2: LNHNV and YYDKDF (reference sequence).